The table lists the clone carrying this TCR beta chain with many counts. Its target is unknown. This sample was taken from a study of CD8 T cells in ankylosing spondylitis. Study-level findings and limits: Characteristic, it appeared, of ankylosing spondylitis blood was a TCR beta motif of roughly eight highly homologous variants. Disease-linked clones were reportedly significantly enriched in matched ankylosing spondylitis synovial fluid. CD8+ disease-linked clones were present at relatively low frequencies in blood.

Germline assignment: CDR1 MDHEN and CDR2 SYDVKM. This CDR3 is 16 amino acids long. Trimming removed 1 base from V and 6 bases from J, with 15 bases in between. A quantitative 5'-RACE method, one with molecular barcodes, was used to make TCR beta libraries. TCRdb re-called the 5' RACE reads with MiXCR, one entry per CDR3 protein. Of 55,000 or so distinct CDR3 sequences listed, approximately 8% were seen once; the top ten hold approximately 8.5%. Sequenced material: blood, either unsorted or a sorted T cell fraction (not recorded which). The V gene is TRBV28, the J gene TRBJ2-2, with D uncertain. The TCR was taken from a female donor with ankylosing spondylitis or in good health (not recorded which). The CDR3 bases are TGTGCCAGCAGTTTATTCAAGTTATCGGGTGCCGGGGAGCTGTTTTTT. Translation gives CASSLFKLSGAGELFF.